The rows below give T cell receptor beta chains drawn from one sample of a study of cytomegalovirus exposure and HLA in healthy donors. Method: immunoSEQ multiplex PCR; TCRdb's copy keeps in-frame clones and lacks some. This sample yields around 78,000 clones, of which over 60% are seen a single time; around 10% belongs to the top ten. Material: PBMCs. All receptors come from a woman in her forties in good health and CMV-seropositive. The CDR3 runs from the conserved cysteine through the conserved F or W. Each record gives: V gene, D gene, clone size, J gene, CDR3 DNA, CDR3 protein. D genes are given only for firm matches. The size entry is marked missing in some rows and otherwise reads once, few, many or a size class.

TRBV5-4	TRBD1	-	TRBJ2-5	TGTGCCAGCAGCTTGCCGCCGGGACAGGGGGAGACCCAGTACTTC	CASSLPPGQGETQYF
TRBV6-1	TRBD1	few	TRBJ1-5	TGTGCCAGCAGTGAGTCTACAGGGGGCGTTCAGCCCCAGCATTTT	CASSESTGGVQPQHF
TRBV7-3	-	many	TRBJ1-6	TGTGCCAGCAGCTTGGACACGACCTCACCCCTCCACTTT	CASSLDTTSPLHF
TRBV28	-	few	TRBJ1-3	TGTGCCAGCAGTCGGACAGCGGTCTCTGGAAACACCATATATTTT	CASSRTAVSGNTIYF
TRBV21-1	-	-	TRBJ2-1	TGTGCCAGCAGCCCAAAAATGGGACTAGTGAACAATGAGCAGTTCTTC	CASSPKMGLVNNEQFF
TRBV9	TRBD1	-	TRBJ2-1	TGTGCCAGCAGCGTAGTGGGACAGGATAACAATGAGCAGTTCTTC	CASSVVGQDNNEQFF
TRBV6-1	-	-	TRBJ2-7	TGTGCCAGCAGTTTCTCCACAGGGTCCGAGCAGTACTTC	CASSFSTGSEQYF
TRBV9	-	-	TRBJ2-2	TGTGCCAGCAGCAGCCACAGACAGCTTTACACCGGGGAGCTGTTTTTT	CASSSHRQLYTGELFF
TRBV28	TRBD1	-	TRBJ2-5	TGTGCCAGCAGTTTAAGGGACAGGGGGGAGACCCAGTACTTC	CASSLRDRGETQYF
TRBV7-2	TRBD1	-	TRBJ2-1	TGTGCCAGCAGCCTCGGACAGGTAAACAATGAGCAGTTCTTC	CASSLGQVNNEQFF
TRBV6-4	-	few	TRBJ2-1	TGTGCCAGCAGTGACTCCGAGGGAGTGAAGAATGAGCAGTTCTTC	CASSDSEGVKNEQFF
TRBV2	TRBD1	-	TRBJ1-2	TGTGCCAGCACCCCAGACAGGGAACGGTATGGCTACACCTTC	CASTPDRERYGYTF
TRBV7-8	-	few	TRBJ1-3	TGTGCCAGCAGCTTAGTGGCAGGGTCCGGAAACACCATATATTTT	CASSLVAGSGNTIYF
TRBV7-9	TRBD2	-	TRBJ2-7	TGTGCCAGCAGCTCCAGGACTAGCGGGAACGAGCAGTACTTC	CASSSRTSGNEQYF
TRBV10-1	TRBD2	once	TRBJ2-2	TGCGCCAGCTCGTGGGGAGGGAGCACCGGGGAGCTGTTTTTT	CASSWGGSTGELFF
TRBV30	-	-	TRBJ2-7	TGTGCCTGGAGTGTGGGGGACAACTACGAGCAGTACTTC	CAWSVGDNYEQYF
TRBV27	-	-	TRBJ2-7	TGTGCCAGCAGTTACCCTCTAGACATGACTACCTACGAGCAGTACTTC	CASSYPLDMTTYEQYF
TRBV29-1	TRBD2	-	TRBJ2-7	TGCAGCGTTGATTCGGGGGGAAGGAGCTCCTACGAGCAGTACTTC	CSVDSGGRSSYEQYF
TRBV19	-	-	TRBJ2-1	TGTGCCAGTACGGGTCGTCAGAGAAGCTCCTACAATGAGCAGTTCTTC	CASTGRQRSSYNEQFF
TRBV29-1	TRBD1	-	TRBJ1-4	TGCAGCGTTAAAGGGGGCACTAATGAAAAACTGTTTTTT	CSVKGGTNEKLFF
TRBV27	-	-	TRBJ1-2	TGTGCCAGCAGTGGTCGGCAGGGGTTCGATGGCTACACCTTC	CASSGRQGFDGYTF
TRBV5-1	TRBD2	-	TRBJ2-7	TGCGCCAGCAGCTTGCAGGCTAGCGGGGGGGCCCGGAACGAGCAGTACTTC	CASSLQASGGARNEQYF
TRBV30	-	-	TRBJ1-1	TGTGCCTGGAGGACTGGGTGGGGGGACACTGAAGCTTTCTTT	CAWRTGWGDTEAFF
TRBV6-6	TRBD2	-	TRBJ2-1	TGTGCCAGCACCGGACTAGCTGTCCATGAGCAGTTCTTC	CASTGLAVHEQFF
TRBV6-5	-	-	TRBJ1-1	TGTGCCAGCAGTTACTCGTATTGGGAGGACACTGAAGCTTTCTTT	CASSYSYWEDTEAFF
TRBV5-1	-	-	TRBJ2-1	TGCGCCAGCAGCCTGGGGGGGCAGAGCTCCTACAATGAGCAGTTCTTC	CASSLGGQSSYNEQFF
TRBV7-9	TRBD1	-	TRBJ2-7	TGTGCCAGCAGCCCGTCCGGGACAGTAAGCTACGAGCAGTACTTC	CASSPSGTVSYEQYF
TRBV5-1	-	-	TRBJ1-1	TGCGCCAGCAGATCCGGTAGGCTAGGGGACACTGAAGCTTTCTTT	CASRSGRLGDTEAFF
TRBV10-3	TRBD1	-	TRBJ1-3	TGTGCCATCAGCGATGACTCGATTGGGACAGTATATTTT	CAISDDSIGTVYF
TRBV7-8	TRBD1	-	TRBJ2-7	TGTGCCAGCAGCTTAGGGCAGGGGGTCTACGAGCAGTACTTC	CASSLGQGVYEQYF
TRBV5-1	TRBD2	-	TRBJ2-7	TGCGCCAGCAGCTTTCTAGCGGGAATAAACTCCTACGAGCAGTACTTC	CASSFLAGINSYEQYF
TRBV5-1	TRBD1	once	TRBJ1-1	TGCGCCAGCAGCCAAACAGGGGCGCGGACTGAAGCTTTCTTT	CASSQTGARTEAFF
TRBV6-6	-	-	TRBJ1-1	TGTGCCAGCAGTACCCGGGGGGGTTGGGGGAACACTGAAGCTTTCTTT	CASSTRGGWGNTEAFF
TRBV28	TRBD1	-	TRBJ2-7	TGTGCCAGCAGTCTAGGGGGCGCAGGCGTCTCCTACGAGCAGTACTTC	CASSLGGAGVSYEQYF
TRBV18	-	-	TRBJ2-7	TGTGCCAGCTCACCACCTTCAGGGGCGAGGTCCTACGAGCAGTACTTC	CASSPPSGARSYEQYF